This T cell receptor beta chain came from a study of cytomegalovirus exposure and HLA in healthy donors. Whole-study context: The early release's HLA-typed donors yielded tens of millions of unique TCRs.

PCR involved 60 Vbeta and 13 Jbeta primers. The table came from immunoSEQ multiplex PCR; TCRdb's copy has only in-frame clones and leaves some out. In the table there are over 150,000 clones, around 80% of which are singletons. Study-level results: Another analysis was done later, and it associated approximately 18,000 TCR beta sequences with HLA alleles at 0.05 false discovery rate. TCR beta V- and J-gene trimming, according to a later analysis, was linked to a missense DCLRE1C variant. Later analysis indicated greater clonal expansion among HLA-associated TCR beta chains than among equally common other chains.

There are 15 residues in the CDR3. This clone turned up a few times. Its antigen is unidentified. This TCR came from a man younger than 35 in good health and CMV-seropositive. The rearrangement links TRBV21-1 to TRBJ1-1; TRBD1, the table's D call, lacks a check against the DNA. TRBV21-1 counts as a pseudogene. The material sequenced was PBMCs. CDR3 in DNA: TGTGCCAGCAGCAAAGGGGGCATCGTTAGCACTGAAGCTTTCTTT. This gives the protein CASSKGGIVSTEAFF.